Sequencing of this T cell receptor beta chain was carried out in a study of early stage breast cancer tumors. V was pared by 3 bases and J by 0 bases, with 10 bases of the junction left unmatched. CDR3 length: 18 residues. CDR1 MGHRA and CDR2 YSYEKL come from the germline V gene. Clones were sequenced by immunoSEQ multiplex PCR, and TCRdb holds only the in-frame ones, with some missing. Of about 14,000 clones listed, about 88% are singletons. The material sequenced was normal breast tissue next to the tumor. This sequence joins TRBV4-1 and TRBJ2-2; 7 bases match TRBD2. This sequence was found in a person younger than 45 with breast cancer. The CDR3 DNA sequence: TGCGCCAGCAGCCATCACCGGACTAGGGGCGCGAACACCGGGGAGCTGTTTTTT. It yields the protein CASSHHRTRGANTGELFF.